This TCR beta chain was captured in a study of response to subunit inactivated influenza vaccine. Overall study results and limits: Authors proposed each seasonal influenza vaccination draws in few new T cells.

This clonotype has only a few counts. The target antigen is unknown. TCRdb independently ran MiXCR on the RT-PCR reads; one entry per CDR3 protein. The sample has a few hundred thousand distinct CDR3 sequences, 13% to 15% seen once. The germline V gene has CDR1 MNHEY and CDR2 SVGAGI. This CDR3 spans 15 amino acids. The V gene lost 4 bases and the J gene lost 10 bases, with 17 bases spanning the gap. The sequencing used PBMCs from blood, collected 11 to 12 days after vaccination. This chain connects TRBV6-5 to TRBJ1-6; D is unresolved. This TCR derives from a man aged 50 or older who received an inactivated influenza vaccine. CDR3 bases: TGTGCCAGCAGTTCCCACAGCCCAGTGGAATCACCCCTCCACTTT. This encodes CASSSHSPVESPLHF.